This record concerns one T cell receptor (beta chain) sequence. This entry is derived from a study of control samples from healthy donors and cancer patients. The CDR3 totals 14 residues. The ends were cut back, 9 bases at V and 4 bases at J, with 18 bases in the middle. In germline, CDR1 is LNHDA, CDR2 SQIVND (reference sequence). Repertoires were generated with immunoSEQ multiplex PCR, while TCRdb's copy carries only in-frame clones and drops some. The sample shows 200,000 to 250,000 clones, roughly 94% of them seen only once. The sample was blood. This TCR derives from a man aged 45-65 years in good health. The rearrangement joins TRBV19 to TRBJ1-2; possible D gene TRBD1, 5 bases. This CDR3 is CASKSGTAIYGYTF. The CDR3, as DNA: TGTGCCAGCAAATCCGGGACGGCTATCTATGGCTACACCTTC.